This is a list of T cell receptor beta chains from one sample in a study of T cell changes during pregnancy in multiple sclerosis. Method: immunoSEQ multiplex PCR; TCRdb's copy keeps in-frame clones and lacks some. This sample has tens of thousands of clones, with around 90% found just once. The sequences come from peripheral blood, collected after pregnancy. The receptors stem from a female donor in good health, enrolled as a control in a pregnancy study. Both conserved end residues are part of each CDR3. A D gene is named only where the DNA matches it firmly. The size of a clone is reported for some rows only, either as once, few or many, or as a class for expanded clones.

length	V	J	size	D	DNA	CDR3
15	TRBV6-1	TRBJ2-7	.	TRBD1	TGTGCCAGCAGGGGGGGACAGGTCCGTTACTACGAGCAGTACTTC	CASRGGQVRYYEQYF
12	TRBV28	TRBJ1-1	.	.	TGTGCCAGCGGGGACACTAACACTGAAGCTTTCTTT	CASGDTNTEAFF
12	TRBV30	TRBJ2-3	.	TRBD2	TGTGCCTGGGGCGGGAGCGCAGATACGCAGTATTTT	CAWGGSADTQYF
13	TRBV7-9	TRBJ1-1	.	TRBD1	TGTGCCAGCAGCTCGAATACAGGACAGGCAGCTTTCTTT	CASSSNTGQAAFF
11	TRBV2	TRBJ1-1	.	.	TGTGCCAGCAGGGAGGGAGGTAGAGCTTTCTTT	CASREGGRAFF
12	TRBV7-9	TRBJ1-2	.	TRBD1	TGTGCCGAGGGCGGGACAGCGCCAGGCTACACCTTC	CAEGGTAPGYTF
15	TRBV7-9	TRBJ2-7	.	TRBD1	TGTGCCAGCAGCTTTACCGACAGGGGCCCCTACGAGCAGTACTTC	CASSFTDRGPYEQYF
13	TRBV6-6	TRBJ1-5	.	.	TGTGCCAGCAGTTACGAACGGGATCAGCCCCAGCATTTT	CASSYERDQPQHF
13	TRBV28	TRBJ1-1	few	.	TGTGCCAGCATAAGAGGGGGGAACACTGAAGCTTTCTTT	CASIRGGNTEAFF
13	TRBV5-1	TRBJ1-1	.	.	TGCGCCAGCCGCACAGGTTGGAACACTGAAGCTTTCTTT	CASRTGWNTEAFF
15	TRBV4-1	TRBJ2-7	.	.	TGCGCCAGCAGCCGAGCGGGTCCGGGGGACCACGAGCAGTACTTC	CASSRAGPGDHEQYF
14	TRBV5-1	TRBJ1-2	.	TRBD1	TGCGCCAGCAGCTTGGGGGTAGGGGGCGATGGCTACACCTTC	CASSLGVGGDGYTF
12	TRBV28	TRBJ1-6	.	.	TGTGCCAGCAGTATATCGAGGGTACCCCTCCACTTT	CASSISRVPLHF
16	TRBV5-1	TRBJ2-1	.	TRBD2	TGCGCCAGCAGGGATCGATTACTAGCGGGTTACAATGAGCAGTTCTTC	CASRDRLLAGYNEQFF
14	TRBV19	TRBJ1-1	.	.	TGTGCCAGTAGTATGTTACAGGCCAACACTGAAGCTTTCTTT	CASSMLQANTEAFF
15	TRBV28	TRBJ1-1	.	TRBD1	TGTGCCAGCAGGAGGACGGGACAGGATTACACTGAAGCTTTCTTT	CASRRTGQDYTEAFF
15	TRBV2	TRBJ2-7	.	TRBD1	TGTGCCAGCAGTGAAGCCGGGACAGGGGGCTACGAGCAGTACTTC	CASSEAGTGGYEQYF
16	TRBV5-1	TRBJ2-3	.	TRBD2	TGCGCCAGCAGCTTGGTTAGCGGGTCTAGCACAGATACGCAGTATTTT	CASSLVSGSSTDTQYF
15	TRBV5-1	TRBJ1-4	.	.	TGCGCCAGCAGCTTGCAGCAGGGCTCTAATGAAAAACTGTTTTTT	CASSLQQGSNEKLFF
15	TRBV2	TRBJ1-1	.	.	TGTGCCACATCACTACAGGGTAGCATGAACACTGAAGCTTTCTTT	CATSLQGSMNTEAFF
14	TRBV7-9	TRBJ2-7	.	TRBD1	TGTGCCAGCAGCTTAACAGGGGCTGGGTCCGAGCAGTACTTC	CASSLTGAGSEQYF
14	TRBV25-1	TRBJ1-1	.	TRBD1	TGTGCCAGCAGCAAGTCCACAGGGGTGACTGAAGCTTTCTTT	CASSKSTGVTEAFF
11	TRBV5-1	TRBJ2-5	.	.	TGCGCCAGCAGCTCACAAGAGACCCAGTACTTC	CASSSQETQYF
14	TRBV7-9	TRBJ2-5	.	TRBD2	TGTGCCAGCAGCAAGGGACTAGCACAAGAGACCCAGTACTTC	CASSKGLAQETQYF
11	TRBV6-1	TRBJ2-7	.	.	TGTGCCAGCAGCCCCGCCTACGAGCAGTACTTC	CASSPAYEQYF
16	TRBV10-3	TRBJ2-7	.	TRBD2	TGTGCCATCAGTGATTTCGGGGGGGAATCGACCTACGAGCAGTACTTC	CAISDFGGESTYEQYF
11	TRBV6-1	TRBJ1-2	.	.	TGTGCCAGCGAATTGGAGTTTGGCTACACCTTC	CASELEFGYTF
14	TRBV5-6	TRBJ2-5	.	.	TGTGCCAGCAGCTCACAGGGTTACGGGGAGACCCAGTACTTC	CASSSQGYGETQYF
14	TRBV5-4	TRBJ1-2	.	TRBD1	TGTGCCAGCAGCTTCATACAGGGGGCGCGGGGCTACACCTTC	CASSFIQGARGYTF
12	TRBV5-6	TRBJ1-2	.	.	TGTGCCAGCAGCTCCCGGGATAGTGGCTACACCTTC	CASSSRDSGYTF
15	TRBV5-1	TRBJ1-2	.	TRBD1	TGCGCCAGCAGCTTGGCGGCAGGGGGCAAGAATGGCTACACCTTC	CASSLAAGGKNGYTF
16	TRBV7-2	TRBJ2-6	.	.	TGTGCCAGCAGCGTTAGGGGGGGCACTGGGGCCAACGTCCTGACTTTC	CASSVRGGTGANVLTF
13	TRBV6-5	TRBJ2-2	.	.	TGTGCCAGCAGTTACGCGGAAACCGGGGAGCTGTTTTTT	CASSYAETGELFF
15	TRBV6-1	TRBJ1-2	.	TRBD1	TGTGCCAGCACTCAAACAGGGGACTTCGGCTATGGCTACACCTTC	CASTQTGDFGYGYTF
13	TRBV29-1	TRBJ2-7	.	TRBD1	TGCAGCGTTAATGACAGGGGGCATCACGAGCAGTACTTC	CSVNDRGHHEQYF
15	TRBV23-1	TRBJ1-4	once	.	TGCGCCAGCAGGTCGGAGAGAACACTGAGGGAAAAACTGTTTTTT	CASRSERTLREKLFF
14	TRBV15	TRBJ2-7	.	.	TGTGCCACCAGGCAGGGATTCGAAAACTACGAGCAGTACTTC	CATRQGFENYEQYF
14	TRBV19	TRBJ2-3	.	TRBD1	TGTGCCAGTAAGGGACAGGGGGCGACAGATACGCAGTATTTT	CASKGQGATDTQYF
12	TRBV5-1	TRBJ1-4	few	.	TGCGCCAGCAGCCCGGGAAATGAAAAACTGTTTTTT	CASSPGNEKLFF